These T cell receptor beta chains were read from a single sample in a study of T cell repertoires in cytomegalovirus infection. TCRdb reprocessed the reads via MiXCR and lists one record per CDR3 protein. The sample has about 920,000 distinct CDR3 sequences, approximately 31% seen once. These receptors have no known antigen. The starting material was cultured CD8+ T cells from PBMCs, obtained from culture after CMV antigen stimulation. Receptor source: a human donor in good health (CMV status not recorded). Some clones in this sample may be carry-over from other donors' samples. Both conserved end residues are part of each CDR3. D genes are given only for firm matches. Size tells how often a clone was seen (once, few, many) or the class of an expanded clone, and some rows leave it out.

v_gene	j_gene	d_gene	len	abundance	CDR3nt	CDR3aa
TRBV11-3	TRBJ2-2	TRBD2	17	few	TGTGCCAGCAGCCCCCGAGACCCGGGGGGTAACACCGGGGAGCTGTTTTTT	CASSPRDPGGNTGELFF
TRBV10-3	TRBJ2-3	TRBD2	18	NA	TGTGCCATCAGGGCTCCTAGCGGGGGGCCACCAAACACAGATACGCAGTATTTT	CAIRAPSGGPPNTDTQYF
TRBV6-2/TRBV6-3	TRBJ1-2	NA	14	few	TGTGCCACCAGCCCTCCGGGACGGAGAGATGGCTACACCTTC	CATSPPGRRDGYTF
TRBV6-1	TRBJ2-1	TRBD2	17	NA	TGTGCCAGCAGGGGGGGACTAGCGGGGGGGATCTACAATGAGCAGTTCTTC	CASRGGLAGGIYNEQFF
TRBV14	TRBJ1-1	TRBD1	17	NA	TGTGCCAGCAGCCCTCACAGGGGGCGGACCATGAACACTGAAGCTTTCTTT	CASSPHRGRTMNTEAFF
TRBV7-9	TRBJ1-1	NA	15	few	TGTGCCAGCAGCCCCCCTGGGACGGTGAACACTGAAGCTTTCTTT	CASSPPGTVNTEAFF
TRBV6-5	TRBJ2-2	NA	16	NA	TGTGCCAGCAGTTACCTCCTCTTCATGGGCCCCGGGGAGCTGTTTTTT	CASSYLLFMGPGELFF
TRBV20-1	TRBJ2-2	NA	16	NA	TGCAGTGCTAGAGATCTGAAGACAGGAGACACCGGGGAGCTGTTTTTT	CSARDLKTGDTGELFF
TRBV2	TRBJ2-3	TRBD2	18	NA	TGTGCCAGCAGCCGGATCAAGCGGGGGGGCAAGGACACAGATACGCAGTATTTT	CASSRIKRGGKDTDTQYF
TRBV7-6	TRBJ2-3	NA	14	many	TGTGCCAGCAGCTTATATGGGGGGGCTGATACGCAGTATTTT	CASSLYGGADTQYF
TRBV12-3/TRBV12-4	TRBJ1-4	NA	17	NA	TGTGCCAGCAGTTTTTGGGGACTGAGAGGAACTAATGAAAAACTGTTTTTT	CASSFWGLRGTNEKLFF
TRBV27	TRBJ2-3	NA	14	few	TGTGCCAGCAGTTTTACGGACATCACAGATACGCAGTATTTT	CASSFTDITDTQYF
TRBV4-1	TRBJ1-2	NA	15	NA	TGCGCCAGCAGCCAAGAGTCGGCAGGGACCTATGGCTACACCTTC	CASSQESAGTYGYTF
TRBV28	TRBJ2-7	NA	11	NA	TGTGCCAGCACCACCGGCTACGAGCAGTACTTC	CASTTGYEQYF
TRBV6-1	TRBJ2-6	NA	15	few	TGTGCCAGCAGTGTAGGGCTATCTGGGGCCAACGTCCTGACTTTC	CASSVGLSGANVLTF
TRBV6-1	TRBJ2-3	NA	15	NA	TGTGCCAGCAGTGAACTCCCTTTCCTCACAGATACGCAGTATTTT	CASSELPFLTDTQYF
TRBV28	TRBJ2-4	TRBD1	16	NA	TGTGCCAGCAGCTTTCCGACAGGGGGGGGAGGAAACATTCAGTACTTC	CASSFPTGGGGNIQYF
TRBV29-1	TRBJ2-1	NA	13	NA	TGCAGCGTTCTTCGGGGGTCCTACAATGGGCAGTTCTTC	CSVLRGSYNGQFF
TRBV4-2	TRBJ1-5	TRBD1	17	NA	TGTGCCAGCAGCCAAGCTTGGACAGGGGTTTTTAATCAGCCCCAGCATTTT	CASSQAWTGVFNQPQHF
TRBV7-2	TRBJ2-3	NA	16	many	TGTGCCAGCAGCTTACAGGGGCTCGGGCCCTCAGATACGCAGTATTTT	CASSLQGLGPSDTQYF
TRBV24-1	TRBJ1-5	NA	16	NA	TGTGCCACCAGTGATTCCGACACTATTAGCAATCAGCCCCAGCATTTT	CATSDSDTISNQPQHF
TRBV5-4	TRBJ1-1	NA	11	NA	TGTGCCAGCAGTCGGGACGGAGAAGCTTTCTTT	CASSRDGEAFF
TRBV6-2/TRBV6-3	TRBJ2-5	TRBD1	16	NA	TGTGCCAGCAGTACCAGGACAGGGACAGTCCGAGAGACCCAGTACTTC	CASSTRTGTVRETQYF
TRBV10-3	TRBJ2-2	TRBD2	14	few	TGTGCCATCACTAGCGGGCGCAACACCGGGGAGCTGTTTTTT	CAITSGRNTGELFF
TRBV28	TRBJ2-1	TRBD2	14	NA	TGTGCCAGCACCCTCCGCCTAGCGGACGTCTCCAAGTTCTTC	CASTLRLADVSKFF
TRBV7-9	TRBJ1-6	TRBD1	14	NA	TGTGCCAGCAGCTTAGCACAGGGGACTTCACCCCTCCACTTT	CASSLAQGTSPLHF
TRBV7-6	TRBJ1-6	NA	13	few	TGTGCCAGCAGCGACTTGGTGGGAGACAGCCTCCACTTT	CASSDLVGDSLHF
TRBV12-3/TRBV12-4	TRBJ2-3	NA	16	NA	TGTGCCAGCAGTTCATCAGGGGGGACTGGCACAGATACGCAGTATTTT	CASSSSGGTGTDTQYF
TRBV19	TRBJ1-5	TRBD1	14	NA	TGTGCCAGTAGATACAGGGGACCCAATCAGCCCCAGCATTTT	CASRYRGPNQPQHF
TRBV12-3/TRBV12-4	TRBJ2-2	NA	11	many	TGTGCCAGCAAGGGGACCGGGGAGCTGTTTTTT	CASKGTGELFF
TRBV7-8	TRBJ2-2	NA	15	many	TGTGCCAGCAGCCGGGCGGGGGCTTTGGCCGGGGAGCTGTTTTTT	CASSRAGALAGELFF
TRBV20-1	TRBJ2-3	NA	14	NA	TGCAGTGCTAGGGACAGGACTATCACAGATACGCAGTATTTT	CSARDRTITDTQYF
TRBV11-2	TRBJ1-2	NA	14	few	TGTGCCAGCAGCTTAGGTTTGGTGAACTATGGCTACACCTTC	CASSLGLVNYGYTF
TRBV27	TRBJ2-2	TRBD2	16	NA	TGTGCCAGCAGTTTATTGGGAGGGAGAGACACCGGGGAGCTGTTTTTT	CASSLLGGRDTGELFF
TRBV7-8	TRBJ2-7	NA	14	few	TGTGCCAGCAGCTTAGTTTGGGACGGAAACGAGCAGTACTTC	CASSLVWDGNEQYF
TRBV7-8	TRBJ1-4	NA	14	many	TGTGCCAGCACCTTGGGGGGGACACATGAAAAACTGTTTTTT	CASTLGGTHEKLFF
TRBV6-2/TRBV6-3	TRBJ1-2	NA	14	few	TGTGCCAGCAGTTACTTAGTAGCCAGGGATGGCTACACCTTC	CASSYLVARDGYTF
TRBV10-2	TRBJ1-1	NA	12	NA	TGCGCCAGCAGTGATAGGGGTTTAGAAGCTTTCTTT	CASSDRGLEAFF
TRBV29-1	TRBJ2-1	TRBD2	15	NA	TGCAGCGTCCTGGGCTTGACTAGCGGGGACAATGAGCAGTTCTTC	CSVLGLTSGDNEQFF
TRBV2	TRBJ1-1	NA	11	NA	TGTGCCAGCAGTGGGGGGGAGGCAGCTTTCTTT	CASSGGEAAFF
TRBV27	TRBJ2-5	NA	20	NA	TGTGCCAGCAGTTTTAGAAGGGTAAAGGATGTATGGCGGGCCGGAGAGACCCAGTACTTC	CASSFRRVKDVWRAGETQYF
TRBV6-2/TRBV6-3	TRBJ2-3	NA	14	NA	TGTGCCAGCACGGGGCCGCGCCAAACAGATACGCAGTATTTT	CASTGPRQTDTQYF
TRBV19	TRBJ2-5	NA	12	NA	TGTGCCAGTAGTACCGAAGGGGAGACCCAGTACTTC	CASSTEGETQYF
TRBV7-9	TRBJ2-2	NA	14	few	TGTGCCAGCAGCCAGACAGGAGGTGGTCGGGAGCTGTTTTTT	CASSQTGGGRELFF
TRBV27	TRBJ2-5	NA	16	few	TGTGCCAGCAGTTTATTCAGGGGAAGTGGGCAAGAGACCCAGTACTTC	CASSLFRGSGQETQYF
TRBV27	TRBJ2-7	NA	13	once	TGTGCCAGCAGTTTACCGGGTCGCGACGAGCAGTACTTC	CASSLPGRDEQYF
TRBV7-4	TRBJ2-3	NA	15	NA	TGTGCCAGCAGTTACCCCTCGACTAGCACAGATACGCAGTATTTT	CASSYPSTSTDTQYF
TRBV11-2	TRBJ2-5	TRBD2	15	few	TGTGCCAGCAGCTTAGAGAGCGGGGGCCAAGAGACCCAGTACTTC	CASSLESGGQETQYF
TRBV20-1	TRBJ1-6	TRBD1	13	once	TGCAGTGCCCGAGACAGGGTAGGCTCACTCCTCCACTTT	CSARDRVGSLLHF
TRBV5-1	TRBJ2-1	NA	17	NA	TGCGCCAGCAGCTTCCGTTCCCCTTGGAGCTCCTACAATGAGCAGTTCTTC	CASSFRSPWSSYNEQFF